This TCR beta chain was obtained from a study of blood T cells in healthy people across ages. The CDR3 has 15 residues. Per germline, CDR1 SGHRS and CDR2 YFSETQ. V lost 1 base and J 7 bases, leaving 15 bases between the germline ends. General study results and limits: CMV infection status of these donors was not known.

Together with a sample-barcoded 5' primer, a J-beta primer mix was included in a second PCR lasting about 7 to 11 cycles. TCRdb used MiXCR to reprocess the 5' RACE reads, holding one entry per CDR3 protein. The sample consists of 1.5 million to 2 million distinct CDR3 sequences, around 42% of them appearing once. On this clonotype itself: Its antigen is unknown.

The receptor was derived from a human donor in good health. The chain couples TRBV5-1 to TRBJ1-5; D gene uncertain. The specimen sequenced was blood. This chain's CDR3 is CASSLSGGGGQPQHF. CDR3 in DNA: TGCGCCAGCAGCTTGTCTGGTGGTGGCGGGCAGCCCCAGCATTTT.